This entry lists 3 T cell receptor beta chains sequenced from one sample in a study of cytomegalovirus exposure and HLA in healthy donors. Primers: 60 Vbeta forward and 13 Jbeta reverse. TCRdb's table, derived via immunoSEQ multiplex PCR, lists solely in-frame clones and lacks some. Of 120,000 to 150,000 clones in the sample, around 10% were seen once. Sequencing used PBMCs. These receptors originate from a male donor in good health and CMV-seronegative.

In its sample, this clone was seen a few times. The chain joins TRBV19 to TRBJ2-2; D perhaps matches TRBD1 (6 bases). CDR1 LNHDA and CDR2 SQIVND come from the germline V gene (reference sequence). This CDR3 is 16 amino acids long. Trimming removed 4 bases from V and 3 bases from J, with 15 bases in between. CDR3 DNA sequence: TGTGCCAGTAGTACTTCAGGGGTCGGATACACCGGGGAGCTGTTTTTT. As protein: CASSTSGVGYTGELFF.

This rearrangement joins TRBV18 to TRBJ2-7; TRBD1 is a possible D gene (6 bases). The germline V and J ends were trimmed by 2 bases and 7 bases, with 9 bases remaining between them. CDR3 size: 12 residues. CDR1 is KGHSH, CDR2 LQKENI, per germline. The CDR3 loop reads CASSPIQGEQYF. DNA of the CDR3: TGTGCCAGCTCACCAATCCAGGGGGAGCAGTACTTC.

The V call is TRBV19, the J call TRBJ1-5; TRBD1 might be the D (5 bases). Germline V gene lookup returns CDR1 LNHDA and CDR2 SQIVND (reference sequence). The CDR3 has 16 residues. Trimming took 2 bases from V and 0 from J, leaving 11 bases between them. CDR3 nucleotides: TGTGCCAGTAGTATACAGACAGTTCATAGCAATCAGCCCCAGCATTTT. Translation gives CASSIQTVHSNQPQHF.